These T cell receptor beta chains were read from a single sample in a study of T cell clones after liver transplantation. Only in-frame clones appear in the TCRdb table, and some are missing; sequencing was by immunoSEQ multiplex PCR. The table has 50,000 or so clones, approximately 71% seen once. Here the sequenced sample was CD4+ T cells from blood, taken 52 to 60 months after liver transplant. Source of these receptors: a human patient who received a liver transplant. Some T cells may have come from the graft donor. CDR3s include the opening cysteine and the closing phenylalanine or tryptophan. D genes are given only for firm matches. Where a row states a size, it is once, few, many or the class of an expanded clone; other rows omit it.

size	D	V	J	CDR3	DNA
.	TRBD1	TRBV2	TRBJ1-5	CASSPQGVGNNQPQHF	TGTGCCAGCAGTCCACAGGGGGTAGGTAACAATCAGCCCCAGCATTTT
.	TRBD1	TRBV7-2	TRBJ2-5	CASSSWTGTSKETQYF	TGTGCCAGCAGCTCCTGGACAGGGACATCGAAAGAGACCCAGTACTTC
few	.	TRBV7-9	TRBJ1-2	CASRKNTLPGYGYTF	TGTGCCAGCAGGAAAAACACCCTCCCTGGGTATGGCTACACCTTC
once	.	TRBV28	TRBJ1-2	CASRPNTGSYGYTF	TGTGCCAGCAGGCCAAATACAGGGAGCTATGGCTACACCTTC
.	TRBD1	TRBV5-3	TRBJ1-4	CARSLHQGANEKLFF	TGTGCCAGAAGCCTACACCAGGGGGCTAATGAAAAACTGTTTTTT
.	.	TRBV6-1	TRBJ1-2	CASSDRGRGNYGYTF	TGTGCCAGCAGTGATCGGGGGAGGGGTAACTATGGCTACACCTTC
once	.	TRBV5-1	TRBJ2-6	CASSFEGSPGGANVLTF	TGCGCCAGCAGCTTCGAAGGTTCGCCGGGTGGGGCCAACGTCCTGACTTTC
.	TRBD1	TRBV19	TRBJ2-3	CASSIEDRGWDTQYF	TGTGCCAGTAGTATAGAAGACAGGGGATGGGATACGCAGTATTTT
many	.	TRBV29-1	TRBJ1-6	CSASAAGNSPLHF	TGCAGCGCCTCGGCGGCGGGGAATTCACCCCTCCACTTT
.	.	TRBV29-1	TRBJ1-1	CSVGEATEAFF	TGCAGCGTTGGTGAGGCGACTGAAGCTTTCTTT
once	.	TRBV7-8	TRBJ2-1	CASRGRGPPGYNEQFF	TGTGCCAGCCGGGGGAGGGGGCCCCCGGGGTACAATGAGCAGTTCTTC
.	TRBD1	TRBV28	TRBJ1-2	CASSPTDRDDHGYTF	TGTGCCAGCAGTCCTACGGACAGGGATGATCATGGCTACACCTTC
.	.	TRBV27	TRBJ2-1	CASSKRQGRAYNEQFF	TGTGCCAGCAGCAAAAGACAGGGGAGGGCCTACAATGAGCAGTTCTTC
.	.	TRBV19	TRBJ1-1	CASNQGTLMNTEAFF	TGTGCCAGTAATCAGGGGACATTAATGAACACTGAAGCTTTCTTT
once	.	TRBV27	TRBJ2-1	CASSPSGAGYNEQFF	TGTGCCAGCAGTCCGTCAGGGGCGGGATACAATGAGCAGTTCTTC
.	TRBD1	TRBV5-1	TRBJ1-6	CASSLAGGTAHSPLHF	TGCGCCAGCAGCTTGGCCGGGGGGACAGCCCATTCACCCCTCCACTTT
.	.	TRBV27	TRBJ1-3	CASRVSYSGNTIYF	TGTGCCAGCCGGGTCTCTTACTCTGGAAACACCATATATTTT
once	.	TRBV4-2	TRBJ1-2	CASSQDTGTGYTF	TGTGCCAGCAGCCAAGATACCGGGACCGGCTACACCTTC
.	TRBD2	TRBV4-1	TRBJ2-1	CASSHRSGVYPSYNEQFF	TGCGCCAGCAGCCATCGGAGCGGGGTCTACCCCTCCTACAATGAGCAGTTCTTC
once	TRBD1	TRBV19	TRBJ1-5	CASSGQGSNQPQHF	TGTGCCAGTAGTGGACAGGGCAGCAATCAGCCCCAGCATTTT
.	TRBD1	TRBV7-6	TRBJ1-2	CASSWTGGAGYTF	TGTGCCAGCAGTTGGACAGGGGGCGCTGGCTACACCTTC
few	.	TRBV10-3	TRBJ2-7	CAISDRGDYEQYF	TGTGCCATCAGTGACAGGGGAGACTACGAGCAGTACTTC
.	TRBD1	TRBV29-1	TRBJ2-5	CSVLQGQTQETQYF	TGCAGCGTCCTCCAGGGACAGACCCAAGAGACCCAGTACTTC
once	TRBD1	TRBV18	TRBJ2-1	CASSPGDRGLGNEQFF	TGTGCCAGCTCACCCGGGGACAGGGGGCTAGGGAATGAGCAGTTCTTC
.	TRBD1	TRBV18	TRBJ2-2	CASSPREGQGYGELFF	TGTGCCAGCTCACCACGAGAAGGACAGGGATACGGGGAGCTGTTTTTT
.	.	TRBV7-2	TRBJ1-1	CASSSGTLNTEAFF	TGTGCCAGCAGCTCTGGGACATTGAACACTGAAGCTTTCTTT
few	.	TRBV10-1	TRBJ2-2	CASSMGHSTGELFF	TGCGCCAGCAGTATGGGACATTCCACCGGGGAGCTGTTTTTT
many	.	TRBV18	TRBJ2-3	CASSLNSADTQYF	TGTGCCAGCTCGCTCAATTCGGCAGATACGCAGTATTTT
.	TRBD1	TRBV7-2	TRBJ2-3	CASSLAGQGNTDTQYF	TGTGCCAGCAGCTTAGCGGGACAGGGAAACACAGATACGCAGTATTTT
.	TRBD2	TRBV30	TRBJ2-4	CAWADSGGSDIQYF	TGTGCCTGGGCGGATAGCGGGGGGTCGGACATTCAGTACTTC
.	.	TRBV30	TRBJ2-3	CAYRFGPSTDTQYF	TGTGCCTATCGCTTTGGGCCTAGCACAGATACGCAGTATTTT
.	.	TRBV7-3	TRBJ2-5	CASSLTASEETQYF	TGTGCCAGCAGCTTAACGGCTAGTGAAGAGACCCAGTACTTC
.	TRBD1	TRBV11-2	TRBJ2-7	CASSRWDSLYEQYF	TGTGCCAGCAGCCGTTGGGACAGTCTTTACGAGCAGTACTTC
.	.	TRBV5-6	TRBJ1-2	CASSIGQLNYGYTF	TGTGCCAGCAGCATAGGACAGCTCAACTATGGCTACACCTTC
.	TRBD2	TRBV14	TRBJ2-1	CASSQAGGFYNEQFF	TGTGCCAGCAGCCAAGCGGGGGGTTTCTACAATGAGCAGTTCTTC
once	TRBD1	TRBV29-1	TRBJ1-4	CSVTWTGTGTEKLFF	TGCAGCGTCACCTGGACGGGGACAGGGACTGAAAAACTGTTTTTT
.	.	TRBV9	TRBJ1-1	CASSVWQGNTEAFF	TGTGCCAGCAGCGTATGGCAGGGTAACACTGAAGCTTTCTTT
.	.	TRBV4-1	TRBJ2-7	CASSPDNSYEQYF	TGCGCCAGCAGCCCCGACAACTCCTACGAGCAGTACTTC
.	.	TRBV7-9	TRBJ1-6	CASSLGMWENSPLHF	TGTGCCAGCAGCTTAGGGATGTGGGAAAATTCACCCCTCCACTTT
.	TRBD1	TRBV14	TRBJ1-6	CASSLQGYNSPLHF	TGTGCCAGCAGCCTACAGGGGTATAATTCACCCCTCCACTTT
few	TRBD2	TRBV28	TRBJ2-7	CASTRAGGYEQYF	TGTGCCAGCACTAGGGCGGGGGGCTACGAGCAGTACTTC
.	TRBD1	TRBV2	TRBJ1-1	CASSADRGLAFF	TGTGCCAGCAGTGCCGACAGGGGGCTTGCTTTCTTT
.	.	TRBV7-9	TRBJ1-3	CASSSGEVGNTIYF	TGTGCCAGCAGCTCAGGGGAGGTTGGAAACACCATATATTTT
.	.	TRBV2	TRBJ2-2	CASKGTGNTGELFF	TGTGCCAGCAAGGGGACGGGGAACACCGGGGAGCTGTTTTTT
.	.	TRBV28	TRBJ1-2	CASTLTGGADGYTF	TGTGCCAGCACCCTGACGGGGGGGGCGGATGGCTACACCTTC
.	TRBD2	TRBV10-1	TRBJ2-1	CASSDSGGRNEQFF	TGCGCCAGCAGTGATAGCGGGGGGCGGAATGAGCAGTTCTTC
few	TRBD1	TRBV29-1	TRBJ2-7	CSSGEGQGREQYF	TGCAGCTCGGGGGAGGGACAGGGTCGCGAGCAGTACTTC
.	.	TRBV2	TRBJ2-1	CASSEKSWLDEQFF	TGTGCCAGCAGTGAAAAGTCTTGGTTGGATGAGCAGTTCTTC
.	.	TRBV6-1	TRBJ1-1	CASRQNTEAFF	TGTGCCAGCAGGCAGAACACTGAAGCTTTCTTT
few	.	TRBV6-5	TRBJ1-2	CASSPFGQGATF	.
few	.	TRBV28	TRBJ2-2	CASSPGGPRTGELFF	TGTGCCAGCAGTCCCGGGGGGCCGAGGACCGGGGAGCTGTTTTTT
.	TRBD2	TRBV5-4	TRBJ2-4	CASSLGTSGGDLAKNIQYF	TGTGCCAGCAGCTTGGGGACTAGCGGGGGGGACCTAGCCAAAAACATTCAGTACTTC
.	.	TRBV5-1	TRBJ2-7	CASSLGGELNEQYF	TGCGCCAGCAGCTTGGGCGGGGAATTGAACGAGCAGTACTTC